A single sample gave rise to the 4 T cell receptor beta chains below, sequenced in a study of shared clonotypes between healthy human individuals. Sequenced by immunoSEQ multiplex PCR; TCRdb stores in-frame clones only, minus some. This sample has 2 million to 3 million clones, with approximately 93% found just once. The material sequenced was naive CD4+ T cells from PBMCs. Specified subset: CD45RA+ positively selected. All receptors come from a man younger than 35 in good health. Some clones in this sample may be carry-over from other donors' samples.

The rearrangement links TRBV7-2 to TRBJ1-1; 8 positions match TRBD1. CDR1 and CDR2 (germline): SGHTA, FQGNSA. V lost 4 bases to trimming and J lost 5 bases; unmatched junction nucleotides: 6. This CDR3 contains 14 residues. CDR3: CASSYRQGWTEAFF. For the CDR3, the DNA is TGTGCCAGCAGCTACCGACAGGGGTGGACTGAAGCTTTCTTT. The variable domain in full, with the rest retrieved from reference TRBV7-2 and TRBJ1-1, is GAGVSQSPSNKVTEKGKDVELRCDPISGHTALYWYRQSLGQGLEFLIYFQGNSAPDKSGLPSDRFSAERTGGSVSTLTIQRTQQEDSAVYLCASSYRQGWTEAFFGQGTRLTVV.

The chain carries TRBV27 and TRBJ2-7; 8 bases map to TRBD1. The CDR3 is made up of 16 amino acids. Germline V gene sequence: CDR1 MNHEY, CDR2 SMNVEV (reference sequence). J gave up 4 bases and V 5 bases, and 13 bases lay outside the gene matches. CDR3: CASSLRTGRIVYEQYF. For the CDR3, the DNA is TGTGCCAGCAGTCTCCGGACAGGGAGGATAGTGTACGAGCAGTACTTC.

V usage is TRBV5-5 and J usage is TRBJ1-5, with D tentatively TRBD1 (6 bases). V lost 5 bases to trimming and J lost 5 bases, with 14 bases between them. Germline-derived CDR1 and CDR2 are SGHKS and YYEKEE (reference sequence). This CDR3 is built from 14 residues. The CDR3 reads CASSHLTGYQPQHF. Here the CDR3 DNA reads TGTGCCAGCAGTCATTTGACAGGCTATCAGCCCCAGCATTTT. The variable domain in full, with the rest retrieved from reference TRBV5-5 and TRBJ1-5, is DAGVTQSPTHLIKTRGQQVTLRCSPISGHKSVSWYQQVLGQGPQFIFQYYEKEERGRGNFPDRFSARQFPNYSSELNVNALLLGDSALYLCASSHLTGYQPQHFGDGTRLSIL.

The gene calls are TRBV5-4 and TRBJ2-1, with D uncertain. In germline, CDR1 is SGHNT, CDR2 YYREEE (reference sequence). Trimming left V 4 bases short and J 3 bases short, with 14 bases between. This CDR3 spans 15 amino acids. The CDR3 DNA is TGTGCCAGCAGCCCGGGCGTATCTTTCTACAATGAGCAGTTCTTC. Its translation: CASSPGVSFYNEQFF.